These 28 T cell receptor beta chains were all obtained from the same sample, sequenced in a study of control samples from healthy donors and cancer patients. Here immunoSEQ multiplex PCR was the method, and the copy in TCRdb shows in-frame clones only, minus some. This table holds some 82,000 clones, more than 65% found once. The sample was PBMCs. The origin of the receptors is a man aged 55 to 70 with head and neck cancer.

This clone is a singleton in its sample. The chain joins TRBV6-5 to TRBJ1-2; no firm D call. This CDR3 has 12 residues. Trimming pared 5 bases from V and 8 bases from J, leaving 12 bases between. Germline V gene lookup returns CDR1 MNHEY and CDR2 SVGAGI. CDR3: CASSRWGGGYTF. CDR3 bases: TGTGCCAGCAGTCGGTGGGGTGGAGGCTACACCTTC.

This clone was found a few times. The V gene is TRBV5-1, the J gene TRBJ2-7; 9 nucleotides align to TRBD1. The CDR3 is 14 amino acids. Germline-derived CDR1 and CDR2 are SGHRS and YFSETQ. V was clipped by 4 bases and J by 3 bases; unmatched bases: 5. The DNA of the CDR3 is TGCGCCAGCAGCCCGGACAGGGGTGGCTACGAGCAGTACTTC. It is translated as CASSPDRGGYEQYF.

The rearrangement joins TRBV30 to TRBJ1-6; TRBD1 matches at 8 bases. J gave up 7 bases and V 2 bases, and 7 bases lay outside the gene matches. The CDR3 length is 15 residues. The V gene's germline CDR1 is GTSNPN and CDR2 SVGIG (reference sequence). The CDR3: CAWSTIGQGNSPLHF. CDR3 in DNA: TGTGCCTGGAGTACTATCGGACAGGGCAATTCACCCCTCCACTTT. Supplemented by reference TRBV30 and TRBJ1-6, the full variable domain reads SQTIHQWPATLVQPVGSPLSLECTVEGTSNPNLYWYRQAAGRGLQLLFYSVGIGQISSEVPQNLSASRPQDRQFILSSKKLLLSDSGFYLCAWSTIGQGNSPLHFGNGTRLTVT.

The CDR3 DNA is TGTGCCTGGACTAGCGGGGCCTACGAGCAGTACTTC. Protein product: CAWTSGAYEQYF. The gene calls are TRBV30 and TRBJ2-7, with TRBD2 matching 9 bases. Germline assignment: CDR1 GTSNPN and CDR2 SVGIG (reference sequence). CDR3 length equals 12 residues. The V gene end was trimmed by 4 bases and the J gene end by 2 bases; junction bases not matched to a gene: 0.

This rearrangement joins TRBV12-3 or TRBV12-4 to TRBJ2-7; tentatively, D is TRBD1 or TRBD2 (6 bases each). Between the trimmed V and J ends, which lost 6 bases and 6 bases, there was a span of 12 bases. CDR3 length: 12 amino acids. CDR3 region: CASSPGAGEQYF. The CDR3 DNA follows: TGTGCCAGCAGCCCGGGGGCGGGCGAGCAGTACTTC.

In this sample, this clone turned up a few times. The gene calls are TRBV5-6 and TRBJ2-1; TRBD2 aligns across 7 bases. From germline, CDR1 is SGHDT and CDR2 YYEEEE. The V and J ends lost 2 bases and 5 bases, in that order; junction bases with no gene match: 4. This CDR3 has 14 amino acids. This chain's CDR3 is CASSLAGYHNEQFF. The DNA of the CDR3 is TGTGCCAGCAGCTTAGCGGGATACCACAATGAGCAGTTCTTC.

This rearrangement joins TRBV5-8 to TRBJ2-7; no firm D call. Per germline, CDR1 SGHTS and CDR2 YDEGEE. V was trimmed by 0 bases and J by 6 bases, leaving 16 bases between them. CDR3 length equals 15 residues. This CDR3 is CASSLERRLGIEQYF. In DNA, the CDR3 is TGTGCCAGCAGCTTGGAAAGACGGTTAGGAATCGAGCAGTACTTC. The full variable domain, completed using reference TRBV5-8 and TRBJ2-7, is EAGVTQSPTHLIKTRGQQATLRCSPISGHTSVYWYQQALGLGLQFLLWYDEGEERNRGNFPPRFSGRQFPNYSSELNVNALELEDSALYLCASSLERRLGIEQYFGPGTRLTVT.

V gene TRBV15 combines with J gene TRBJ2-3; 8 bases fit TRBD2. The germline gives CDR1 LNHNV, CDR2 YYDKDF (reference sequence). Trimming cost V 9 bases and J 1 base; bases outside gene matches: 12. The CDR3 is 16 amino acids. The CDR3: CATHPGLARRTDTQYF. CDR3 DNA: TGTGCCACACACCCTGGACTAGCCAGGCGCACAGATACGCAGTATTTT.

The rearrangement joins TRBV24-1 to TRBJ2-3; TRBD1 is a possible D gene (5 bases). The length of the CDR3 is 13 residues. Germline-derived CDR1 and CDR2 are KGHDR and SFDVKD. The V and J ends lost 6 bases and 5 bases respectively, with 11 bases between them. The CDR3 is CATSTWGEDTQYF. CDR3 in DNA: TGTGCCACCAGTACCTGGGGCGAAGATACGCAGTATTTT.

This chain connects TRBV4-1 to TRBJ2-1; unclear D gene. The CDR3 has 15 residues. Trimming cost V 3 bases and J 8 bases, with 17 bases left between them. Germline CDR1 reads MGHRA; CDR2 reads YSYEKL. The CDR3 region has the DNA TGCGCCAGCAGCCACCCGATCTCGTCAGCGCATGAGCAGTTCTTC. Translation gives CASSHPISSAHEQFF.

Notes on this clone: The junction shows a germline mismatch at one end, possibly a read error. This rearrangement joins TRBV6-1 to TRBJ2-5, with D hard to call. Germline V gene lookup returns CDR1 MNHNS and CDR2 SASEGT. This CDR3 has 14 residues. DNA of the CDR3: TGTGCCAGCAGGGAAGCTTGGGATAGGGAGACCCAGTACTTC. Translating it yields CASREAWDRETQYF.

CDR3 amino acids: CASGSGNSGNTIYF. The CDR3 DNA reads TGTGCCAGCGGATCAGGGAACTCTGGAAACACCATATATTTT. This rearrangement joins TRBV28 to TRBJ1-3; tentatively, D is TRBD1 (5 bases). The CDR3 length is 14 residues. The V gene's germline CDR1 is MDHEN and CDR2 SYDVKM. Trimming cost V 8 bases and J 0 bases, with 11 bases left between them.

This rearrangement joins TRBV18 to TRBJ2-5, with a possible D match to TRBD1 (5 bases). The CDR3 totals 12 residues. Between the trimmed V and J ends, which lost 6 bases and 5 bases, there was a span of 10 bases. Germline V gene sequence: CDR1 KGHSH, CDR2 LQKENI. CDR3 in DNA: TGTGCCAGCTCGCCTTACAGGGAGACCCAGTACTTC. Translated, it gives CASSPYRETQYF.

The V call is TRBV19, the J call TRBJ1-5, with D possibly being TRBD1 (6 bases). Germline values: CDR1 LNHDA, CDR2 SQIVND (reference sequence). Trimming stripped 3 bases from V and 9 bases from J, with 21 bases between. The CDR3 spans 16 residues. The CDR3 loop is CASSISPGQGLWPQHF. As DNA, the CDR3 is TGTGCCAGTAGTATTAGTCCGGGACAAGGGCTGTGGCCCCAGCATTTT.

The chain carries TRBV28 and TRBJ1-6; 9 bases match TRBD1. The V gene end was trimmed by 6 bases and the J gene end by 9 bases; junction bases not matched to a gene: 6. The germline V gene has CDR1 MDHEN and CDR2 SYDVKM. The CDR3 is 14 residues long. The CDR3: CASRRWDRVSPLHF. The CDR3, as DNA: TGTGCCAGCAGGCGATGGGACAGGGTTTCACCCCTCCACTTT.

The CDR3 sequence is CASTPSGAADTQYF. CDR3 DNA: TGTGCCAGCACCCCTTCGGGGGCCGCAGATACGCAGTATTTT. The chain employs TRBV7-2 and TRBJ2-3; D possibly uses TRBD1 or TRBD2 (6 bases each). The CDR3 is 14 residues long. V shed 7 bases and J shed 4 bases, with 15 bases lying between them. Germline V CDR1 and CDR2: SGHTA, FQGNSA.

Comment on this clone: The sample contains more than one DNA sequence encoding this CDR3. The chain links TRBV5-1 to TRBJ1-3; D possibly corresponds to TRBD1 (6 bases). This CDR3 is built from 13 residues. Germline assignment: CDR1 SGHRS and CDR2 YFSETQ. The V end was cut by 0 bases, the J end by 8 bases, with 9 bases between. The CDR3, as DNA: TGCGCCAGCAGCTTGGACAGGGTGGACACCATATATTTT. Its translation: CASSLDRVDTIYF.

The V and J genes are TRBV3-1 (or the pseudogene TRBV3-2) and TRBJ2-7; D possibly uses TRBD1 or TRBD2 (6 bases each). Trimming stripped 0 bases from V and 12 bases from J, with 12 bases between. Looked up from germline, CDR1 is LGHDT and CDR2 is YNNKEL (reference sequence). This CDR3 spans 12 amino acids. The CDR3 protein is CASSQDRGRRYF. The CDR3 region has the DNA TGTGCCAGCAGCCAAGATAGGGGGAGGCGGTACTTC.

This clone was recorded a few times. V is TRBV11-2 and J is TRBJ2-1; tentatively, D is TRBD1 (5 bases). V lost 0 bases to trimming and J lost 8 bases, with 11 bases between them. Germline V gives CDR1 SGHAT, CDR2 FQNNGV. The CDR3 has 14 amino acids. The DNA for the CDR3 is TGTGCCAGCAGCTTAGAGGCAGGGTGGTATGAGCAGTTCTTC. Protein product: CASSLEAGWYEQFF. Looking up the rest from reference TRBV11-2 and TRBJ2-1 gives the full variable domain: EAGVAQSPRYKIIEKRQSVAFWCNPISGHATLYWYQQILGQGPKLLIQFQNNGVVDDSQLPKDRFSAERLKGVDSTLKIQPAKLEDSAVYLCASSLEAGWYEQFFGPGTRLTVL.

CDR3 sequence (DNA): TGTGCCAGCAGGGCGCCGCAGGCCAATGAGCAGTTCTTC. This translates into CASRAPQANEQFF. V is TRBV6-5 and J is TRBJ2-1, with D unclear. Trimming took 6 bases from V and 6 from J, leaving 12 bases between them. The germline V gene has CDR1 MNHEY and CDR2 SVGAGI. The CDR3 has 13 amino acids.

CDR3 protein: CASRVGTVQETQYF. CDR3 DNA sequence: TGTGCCAGCCGGGTTGGGACGGTACAAGAGACCCAGTACTTC. The V call is TRBV6-5, the J call TRBJ2-5; TRBD1 or TRBD2 may be the D gene (5 bases each). CDR1 is MNHEY, CDR2 SVGAGI, per germline. The CDR3 totals 14 residues. V was pared by 8 bases and J by 2 bases, with 15 bases between.

This sequence joins TRBV7-8 and TRBJ2-7, with 7 bases aligning to TRBD2. The length of the CDR3 is 15 residues. V shed 2 bases and J 4 bases; nucleotides not matched to a gene: 8. Per germline, CDR1 SGHVS and CDR2 FQNEAQ. The CDR3 is CASSLRREYVYEQYF. As DNA, the CDR3 is TGTGCCAGCAGCTTACGGCGGGAGTATGTATACGAGCAGTACTTC.

The chain uses TRBV29-1 and TRBJ1-1; D is ambiguous. The CDR3 runs 13 residues. Trimming cost V 7 bases and J 0 bases, with 12 bases left between them. Germline V gives CDR1 SQVTM, CDR2 ANQGSEA. The CDR3 reads CSALQIMNTEAFF. Here the CDR3 DNA reads TGCAGCGCCTTACAGATAATGAACACTGAAGCTTTCTTT.

The gene calls are TRBV7-9 and TRBJ2-3, with 7 nucleotides matching TRBD2. Trimming cost V 1 base and J 5 bases; bases outside gene matches: 9. The CDR3 sequence is 16 residues long. Germline CDR1 and CDR2: SEHNR and FQNEAQ (reference sequence). CDR3 DNA sequence: TGTGCCAGCAGCTTAGAGGGCGGGAGTTTGGTAGATACGCAGTATTTT. It translates to CASSLEGGSLVDTQYF.

This clone was found once. The rearrangement links TRBV2 to TRBJ2-7; no clear D. This CDR3 has 14 amino acids. The V gene lost 7 bases and the J gene lost 1 base, with 14 bases spanning the gap. Per germline, CDR1 SNHLY and CDR2 FYNNEI. The CDR3 nucleotides read TGTGCCAGCACGGGCAGGCACTCTTCCTACGAGCAGTACTTC. This gives the protein CASTGRHSSYEQYF.

The chain carries TRBV2 and TRBJ2-3; D is ambiguous. The CDR3 extends over 14 amino acids. Trimming took off 4 bases at V and 1 base at J, with 9 bases between the two ends. Germline V gene sequence: CDR1 SNHLY, CDR2 FYNNEI. The CDR3 protein is CASSGPLGTDTQYF. CDR3 DNA sequence: TGTGCCAGCAGTGGTCCCCTGGGCACAGATACGCAGTATTTT.

This clone came up once. The gene calls are TRBV3-1 (or the pseudogene TRBV3-2) and TRBJ1-6; D gene ambiguous. The CDR3 totals 13 residues. V gave up 6 bases and J gave up 9 bases, with 12 bases separating them. Germline V CDR1 and CDR2: LGHDT, YNNKEL (reference sequence). The CDR3 region has the DNA TGTGCCAGCAGTCAGGATTTGGGTTCACCCCTCCACTTT. Protein product: CASSQDLGSPLHF.

The chain employs TRBV6-2 or TRBV6-3 and TRBJ2-1; D might be TRBD2 (6 bases). Germline V gives CDR1 MNHEY, CDR2 SVGEGT. V shed 4 bases and J shed 2 bases, with 15 bases lying between them. This CDR3 spans 16 amino acids. The CDR3 spells CASSSWGRRTYNEQFF. DNA for the CDR3: TGTGCCAGCAGTTCTTGGGGGAGGCGTACCTACAATGAGCAGTTCTTC.